This TCR beta chain was captured in a study of T cell responses to AZD1222 COVID-19 vaccine. Study observations and caveats: Once two AZD1222 doses were given, Spike-specific TCR breadth and depth went up. Repertoire collection took place solely once the T cell response had peaked. Mostly white British, mostly female donors; authors suggested clonal diversity may be underestimated.

Of note for this clone: The antigen is unknown.

Here immunoSEQ multiplex PCR was the method, and the copy in TCRdb shows in-frame clones only, minus some. The sample holds 150,000 to 200,000 clones; approximately 90% are singletons and the top ten take around 2.6%. The clonotype was recovered from an adult in good health. The sample in question was peripheral blood, obtained on day 0 of AZD1222 vaccination.

CDR3: CASSLGGDDYEQYF. DNA of the CDR3: TGTGCCAGCAGCTTAGGGGGGGACGACTACGAGCAGTACTTC. The chain couples TRBV7-8 to TRBJ2-7; weak D call: TRBD2 (6 bases). Germline assignment: CDR1 SGHVS and CDR2 FQNEAQ. With 1 base removed from V and 3 bases from J, the gap between germline ends came to 10 bases. CDR3 length: 14 residues.